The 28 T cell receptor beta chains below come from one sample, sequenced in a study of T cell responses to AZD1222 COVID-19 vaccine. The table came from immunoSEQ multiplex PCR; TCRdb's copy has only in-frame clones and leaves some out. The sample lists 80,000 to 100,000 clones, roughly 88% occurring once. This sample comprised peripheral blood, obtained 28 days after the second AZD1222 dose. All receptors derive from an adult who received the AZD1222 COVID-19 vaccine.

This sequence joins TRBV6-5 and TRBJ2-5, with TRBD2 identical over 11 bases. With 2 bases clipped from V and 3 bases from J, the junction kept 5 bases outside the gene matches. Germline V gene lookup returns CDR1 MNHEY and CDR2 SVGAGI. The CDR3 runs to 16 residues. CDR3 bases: TGTGCCAGCAGTTACGGTCTAGCGGGGGGAGAAGAGACCCAGTACTTC. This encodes CASSYGLAGGEETQYF.

The CDR3 DNA reads as TGTGCCAGCAGCCCAGGGACTCTGAGCCGCACAGATACGCAGTATTTT. Its translation: CASSPGTLSRTDTQYF. The chain carries TRBV11-3 and TRBJ2-3, with a possible D match to TRBD2 (6 bases). Germline V lookup: CDR1 SGHNT, CDR2 YENEEA. This CDR3 comprises 16 residues. Trimming cost V 5 bases and J 1 base, with 16 bases left between them.

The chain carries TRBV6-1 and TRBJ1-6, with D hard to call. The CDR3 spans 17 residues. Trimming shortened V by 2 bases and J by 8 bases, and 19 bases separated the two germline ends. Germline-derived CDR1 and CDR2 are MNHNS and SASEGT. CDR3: CASSEKVGTANDSPLHF. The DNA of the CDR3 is TGTGCCAGCAGTGAAAAGGTTGGAACAGCCAACGATTCACCCCTCCACTTT.

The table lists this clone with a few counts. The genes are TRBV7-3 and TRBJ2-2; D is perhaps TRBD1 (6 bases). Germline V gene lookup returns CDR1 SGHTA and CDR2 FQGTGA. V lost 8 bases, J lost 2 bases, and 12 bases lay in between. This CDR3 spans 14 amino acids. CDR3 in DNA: TGTGCCAGCGGGGACACCGAAAACACCGGGGAGCTGTTTTTT. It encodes CASGDTENTGELFF.

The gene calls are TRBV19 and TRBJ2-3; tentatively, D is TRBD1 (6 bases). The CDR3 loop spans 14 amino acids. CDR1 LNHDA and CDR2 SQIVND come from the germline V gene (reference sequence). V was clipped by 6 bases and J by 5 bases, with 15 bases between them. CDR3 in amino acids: CASRIQGYEDTQYF. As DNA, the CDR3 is TGTGCCAGTAGGATACAGGGATACGAAGATACGCAGTATTTT. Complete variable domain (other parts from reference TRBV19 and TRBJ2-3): DGGITQSPKYLFRKEGQNVTLSCEQNLNHDAMYWYRQDPGQGLRLIYYSQIVNDFQKGDIAEGYSVSREKKESFPLTVTSAQKNPTAFYLCASRIQGYEDTQYFGPGTRLTVL.

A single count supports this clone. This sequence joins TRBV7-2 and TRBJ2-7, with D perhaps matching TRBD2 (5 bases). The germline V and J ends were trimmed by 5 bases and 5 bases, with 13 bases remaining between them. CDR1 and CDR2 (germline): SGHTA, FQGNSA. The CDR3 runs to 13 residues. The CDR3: CASSEGVGHEQYF. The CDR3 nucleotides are TGTGCCAGCAGCGAGGGAGTAGGACACGAGCAGTACTTC.

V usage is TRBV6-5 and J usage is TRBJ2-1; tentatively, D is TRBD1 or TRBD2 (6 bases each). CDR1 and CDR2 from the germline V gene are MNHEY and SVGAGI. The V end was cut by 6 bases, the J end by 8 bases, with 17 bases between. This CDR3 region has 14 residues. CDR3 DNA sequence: TGTGCCAGCAGCCCCCTCACGGGGGCGTATGAGCAGTTCTTC. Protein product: CASSPLTGAYEQFF.

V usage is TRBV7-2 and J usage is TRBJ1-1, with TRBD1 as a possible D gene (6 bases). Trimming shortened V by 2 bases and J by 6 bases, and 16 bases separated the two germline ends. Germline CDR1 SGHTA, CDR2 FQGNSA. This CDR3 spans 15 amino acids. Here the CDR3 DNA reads TGTGCCAGCAGCTTAATCGGGGGCAAGTGGGCTGAAGCTTTCTTT. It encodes CASSLIGGKWAEAFF.

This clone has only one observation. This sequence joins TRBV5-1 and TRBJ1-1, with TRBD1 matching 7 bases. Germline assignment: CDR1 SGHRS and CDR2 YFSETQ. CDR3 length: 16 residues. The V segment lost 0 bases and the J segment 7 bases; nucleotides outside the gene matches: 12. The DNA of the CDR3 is TGCGCCAGCAGCTTGGTGGGACAGACTACAATCCGTGAAGCTTTCTTT. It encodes CASSLVGQTTIREAFF.

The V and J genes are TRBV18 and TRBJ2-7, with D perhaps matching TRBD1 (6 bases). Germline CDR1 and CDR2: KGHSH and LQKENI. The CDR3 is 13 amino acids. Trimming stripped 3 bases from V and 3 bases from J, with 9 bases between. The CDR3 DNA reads TGTGCCAGCTCACCGGACAGTTTCTACGAGCAGTACTTC. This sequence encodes CASSPDSFYEQYF.

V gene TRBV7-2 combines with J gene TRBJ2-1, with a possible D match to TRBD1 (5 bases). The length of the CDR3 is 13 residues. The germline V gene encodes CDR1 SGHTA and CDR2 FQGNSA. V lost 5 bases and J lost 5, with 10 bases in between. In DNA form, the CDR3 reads TGTGCCAGCAGCCCACCGGACAACAATGAGCAGTTCTTC. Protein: CASSPPDNNEQFF.

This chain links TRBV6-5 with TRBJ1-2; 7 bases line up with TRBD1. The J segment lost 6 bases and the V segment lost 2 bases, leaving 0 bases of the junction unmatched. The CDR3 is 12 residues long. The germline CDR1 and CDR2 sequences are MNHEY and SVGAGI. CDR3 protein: CASSYGQDGYTF. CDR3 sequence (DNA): TGTGCCAGCAGTTACGGACAGGATGGCTACACCTTC.

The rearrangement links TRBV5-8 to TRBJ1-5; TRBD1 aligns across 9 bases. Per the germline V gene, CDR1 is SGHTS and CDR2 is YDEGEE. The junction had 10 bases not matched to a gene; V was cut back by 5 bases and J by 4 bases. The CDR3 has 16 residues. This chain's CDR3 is CASSFNRGQLNQPQHF. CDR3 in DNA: TGTGCCAGCAGTTTTAACAGGGGGCAGCTTAATCAGCCCCAGCATTTT.

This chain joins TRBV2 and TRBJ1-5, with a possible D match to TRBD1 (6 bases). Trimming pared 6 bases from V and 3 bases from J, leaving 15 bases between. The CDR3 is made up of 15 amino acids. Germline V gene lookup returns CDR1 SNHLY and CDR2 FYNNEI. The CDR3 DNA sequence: TGTGCCAGCAGACCCCAGGGGTCTTACAATCAGCCCCAGCATTTT. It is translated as CASRPQGSYNQPQHF.

CDR3 sequence: CASTDPGQGVNEQFF. The CDR3 DNA reads TGTGCCAGCACAGATCCGGGACAGGGTGTCAATGAGCAGTTCTTC. The chain carries TRBV7-9 and TRBJ2-1; TRBD1 aligns across 9 bases. CDR1 SEHNR and CDR2 FQNEAQ come from the germline V gene (reference sequence). V shed 7 bases, J shed 6 bases, and the junction held 10 bases outside the gene matches. The CDR3 is 15 amino acids.

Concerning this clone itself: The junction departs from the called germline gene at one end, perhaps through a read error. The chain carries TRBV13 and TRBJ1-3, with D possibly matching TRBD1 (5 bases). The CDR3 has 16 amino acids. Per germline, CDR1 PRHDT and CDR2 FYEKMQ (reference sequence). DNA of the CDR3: TGTGCTAGCAGCTTAAACATTGGGGGAGCCGGAAACACCATATATTTT. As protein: CASSLNIGGAGNTIYF.

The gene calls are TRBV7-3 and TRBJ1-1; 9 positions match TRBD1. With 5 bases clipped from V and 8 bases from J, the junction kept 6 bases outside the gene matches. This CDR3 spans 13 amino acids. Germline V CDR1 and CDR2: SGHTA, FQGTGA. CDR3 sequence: CASSHGQGSEAFF. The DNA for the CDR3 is TGTGCCAGCAGCCACGGACAGGGGAGCGAAGCTTTCTTT.

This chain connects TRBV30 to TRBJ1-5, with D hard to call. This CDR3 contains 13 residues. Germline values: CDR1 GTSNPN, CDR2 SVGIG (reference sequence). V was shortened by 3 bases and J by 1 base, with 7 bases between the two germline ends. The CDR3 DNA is TGTGCCTGGAGGGGAGTGAGCAATCAGCCCCAGCATTTT. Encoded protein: CAWRGVSNQPQHF.

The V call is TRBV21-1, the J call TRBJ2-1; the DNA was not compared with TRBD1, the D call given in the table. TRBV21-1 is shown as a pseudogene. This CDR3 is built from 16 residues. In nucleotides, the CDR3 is TGTGCCAGCAGCAAAGGGGCTCCCGATGATTACAATGAGCAGTTCTTC. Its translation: CASSKGAPDDYNEQFF.

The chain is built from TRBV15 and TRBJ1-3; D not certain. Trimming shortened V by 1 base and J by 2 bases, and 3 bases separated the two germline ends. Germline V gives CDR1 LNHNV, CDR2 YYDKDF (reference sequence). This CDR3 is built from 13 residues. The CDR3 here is CATSRGAGNTIYF. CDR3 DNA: TGTGCCACCAGCAGAGGGGCTGGAAACACCATATATTTT. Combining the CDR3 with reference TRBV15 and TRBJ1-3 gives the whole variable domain DAMVIQNPRYQVTQFGKPVTLSCSQTLNHNVMYWYQQKSSQAPKLLFHYYDKDFNNEADTPDNFQSRRPNTSFCFLDIRSPGLGDTAMYLCATSRGAGNTIYFGEGSWLTVV.

This CDR3 reads CATRPGSDSPLHF. In DNA, the CDR3 is TGTGCCACCCGACCCGGGTCCGATTCACCCCTCCACTTT. The chain uses TRBV19 and TRBJ1-6; D gene ambiguous. The CDR3 contains 13 residues. Looked up from germline, CDR1 is LNHDA and CDR2 is SQIVND (reference sequence). V was clipped by 10 bases and J by 8 bases, with 15 bases between them.

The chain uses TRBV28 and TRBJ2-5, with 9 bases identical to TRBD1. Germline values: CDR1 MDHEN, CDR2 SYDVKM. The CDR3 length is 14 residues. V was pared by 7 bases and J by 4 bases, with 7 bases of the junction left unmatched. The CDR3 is CASNPQGAGETQYF. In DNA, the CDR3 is TGTGCCAGCAACCCACAGGGGGCTGGAGAGACCCAGTACTTC.

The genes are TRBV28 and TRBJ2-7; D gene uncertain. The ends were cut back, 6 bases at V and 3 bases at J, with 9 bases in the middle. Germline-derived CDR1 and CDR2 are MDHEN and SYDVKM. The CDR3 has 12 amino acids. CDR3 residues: CASSLRIYEQYF. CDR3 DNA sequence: TGTGCCAGCAGCCTACGGATCTACGAGCAGTACTTC. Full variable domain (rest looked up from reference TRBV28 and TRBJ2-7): DVKVTQSSRYLVKRTGEKVFLECVQDMDHENMFWYRQDPGLGLRLIYFSYDVKMKEKGDIPEGYSVSREKKERFSLILESASTNQTSMYLCASSLRIYEQYFGPGTRLTVT.

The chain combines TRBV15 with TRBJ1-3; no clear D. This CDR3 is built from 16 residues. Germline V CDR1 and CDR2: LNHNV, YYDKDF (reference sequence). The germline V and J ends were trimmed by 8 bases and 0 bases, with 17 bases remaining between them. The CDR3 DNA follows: TGTGCCACCGGGTCGGGATGGGTTGACTCTGGAAACACCATATATTTT. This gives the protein CATGSGWVDSGNTIYF.

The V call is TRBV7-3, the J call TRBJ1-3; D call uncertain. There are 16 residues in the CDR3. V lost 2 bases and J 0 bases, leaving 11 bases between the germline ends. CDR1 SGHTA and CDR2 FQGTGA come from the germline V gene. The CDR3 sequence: CASSLGPPSSGNTIYF. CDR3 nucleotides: TGTGCCAGCAGCTTAGGCCCGCCCAGCTCTGGAAACACCATATATTTT.

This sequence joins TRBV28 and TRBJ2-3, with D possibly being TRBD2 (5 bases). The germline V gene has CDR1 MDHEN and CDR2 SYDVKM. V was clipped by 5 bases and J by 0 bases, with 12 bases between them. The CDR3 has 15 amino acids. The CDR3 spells CASSPTSGSTDTQYF. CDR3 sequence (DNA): TGTGCCAGCAGTCCCACTAGTGGGAGCACAGATACGCAGTATTTT.

CDR3 region: CASSLQLGGRDEAFF. The DNA for the CDR3 is TGTGCCAGCAGCTTGCAGTTAGGGGGCCGAGATGAAGCTTTCTTT. V gene TRBV5-5 combines with J gene TRBJ1-1; 7 bases match TRBD1. This CDR3 is 15 amino acids long. The germline V gene encodes CDR1 SGHKS and CDR2 YYEKEE (reference sequence). Trimming took 1 base from V and 7 from J; bases not matched to a gene: 10.

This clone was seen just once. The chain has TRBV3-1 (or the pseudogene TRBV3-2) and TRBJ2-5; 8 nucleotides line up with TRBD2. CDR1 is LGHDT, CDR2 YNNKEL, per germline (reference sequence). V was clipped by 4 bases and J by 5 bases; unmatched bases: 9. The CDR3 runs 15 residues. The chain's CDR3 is CASSPPTSGGETQYF. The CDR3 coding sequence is TGTGCCAGCAGCCCCCCAACTAGCGGCGGCGAGACCCAGTACTTC.